This TCR beta chain came from a study of shared clonotypes between healthy human individuals. Per the germline V gene, CDR1 is SNHLY and CDR2 is FYNNEI. With V trimmed by 5 bases and J by 6 bases, 14 bases remained unmatched. The CDR3 totals 16 residues. Method: immunoSEQ multiplex PCR; TCRdb's copy keeps in-frame clones and lacks some. The table lists over 2 million clones, 85% to 95% of them singletons. The V gene is TRBV2, the J gene TRBJ2-3, with 7 bases fitting TRBD2. The receptor's source is a man in his late teens or twenties in good health. Input material: naive CD4+ T cells sorted from blood. Subset indicated: CD45RA+ positively selected. DNA of the CDR3: TGTGCCAGCAGTCTAGGGAGGGAGCCACTCCGGGATACGCAGTATTTT. This encodes CASSLGREPLRDTQYF.